The present T cell receptor beta chain was sequenced within a study of spatial heterogeneity in lung cancer (dated by TCRdb to between 2018 and 2021). For context, the study as a whole: The donors were 72 patients from the lung TRACERx cohort who had early-stage, untreated non-small cell lung cancer. Follow-up PBMC samples were sequenced whenever available, with a median time to follow-up of roughly 26 months after resection. In non-small cell lung cancer, the study quantitatively compared TCR alpha and beta repertoires across several tumor regions, matched nontumor lung, and blood. TCR repertoire features were related to nonsynonymous mutation counts determined by whole-exome sequencing of tumor tissue. More beta-chain than alpha-chain transcripts were consistently detected, likely reflecting higher beta-chain transcript abundance. At surgery, roughly 220 tumor regions, 64 matched nontumor lung samples and 56 PBMC samples were TCR-sequenced for both alpha and beta chains. In the raw uncorrected reads, each unique combination of TCR and UMI appeared more than ten times on average.

The library was generated by 5' RACE. Sequencing took place on a NextSeq 500. In the TCR library protocol, a unique molecular identifier was attached to each TCR cDNA molecule so that PCR and sequencing errors could be corrected. The source study handled its data this way. TCR identification, UMI-based error correction and CDR3 extraction were performed with Decombinator tools. TCRs above a frequency of 2 per 1,000, corresponding to the top 1% of the tumor frequency distribution, were defined as expanded. Rényi diversity was computed with the R vegan package after subsampling each repertoire 100 times to 5,000 TCRs. To build CDR3 similarity networks, amino acid triplet string-kernel similarity was used, and CDR3s were connected when their pairwise similarity was above 0.82. TCRdb trimmed public reads at Q25 via fastp, called clones via MiXCR and kept in-frame beta chains. Records with the same CDR3 protein are collapsed into one entry carrying the most frequent genes and DNA. In this record, the V and J calls reflect TCRdb's handling and not the investigators' own analysis. The sample records around 110,000 distinct CDR3 sequences, roughly an eighth of which are singletons. Of the sample, 16% is held by the ten largest clones.

Study-level results and caveats: Only about 15 patients were included in comparisons of baseline and follow-up blood repertoires. Confirming at a functional level the hypothesis that regional TCRs recognize regional mutations was considered to require additional single-cell paired TCR alpha and beta sequencing. Ubiquitous expanded tumor TCRs showed up in blood more often at tumor resection than at routine follow-up.

Interpreted using the paper, the time point label stands for: blood at routine non-recurrence follow-up after resection. For TCR sequencing, whole RNA was extracted from tumor and nontumor lung tissue, or from cryopreserved PBMC samples, and no cell sorting was done. Patients were selected for TCR sequencing only if sufficient RNA was available from at least two tumor regions. Reading the germline V gene gives CDR1 SGHVS and CDR2 FNYEAQ. After removal of 8 bases from V and 1 base from J, the junction retains 5 bases not matched to a gene. The CDR3 numbers 16 residues from cysteine through phenylalanine. This entry keeps only the CDR3 DNA: 48 bases, framed from base 1. Comments on this clonotype: Its antigen target is currently unknown. Base qualities were left out, and no much larger clone turns up one base away.

The sequence derives from a male donor with early-stage non-small cell lung cancer. The chain couples TRBV7-6 to TRBJ2-6, with 10 junctional bases fitting TRBD1. Sequenced here: PBMCs, sampled at follow-up. The nucleotide sequence reads TGTGCCAGCGACAGGGGGCACTATTCTGGGGCCAACGTCCTGACTTTC. This gives the protein CASDRGHYSGANVLTF.